A single TCR beta chain is shown here with its context. There is no known antigen for this receptor. No base qualities exist here, and no much larger clone lies one base off it. The source of the sample is a study of long-term antiretroviral therapy in people with HIV (dated by TCRdb to 2021 to 2024). General notes on the study: The earliest samples were collected about a decade before the 2015 WHO recommendation for immediate ART, when ART was typically delayed until CD4 counts fell. A retrospective serial study tested whether changes in peripheral blood TRB repertoire composition and diversity were associated with ART initiation and durable HIV suppression. A total of 192 cryopreserved PBMC samples came from around 30 adults with confirmed HIV infection and were collected serially over a mean of approximately 6 years (range 1-12). Among the 25 to 30 participants with HIV, about a dozen were female. No cross-contamination during QIAcube processing was seen in test extractions of a monoclonal T-cell line run alongside 25 to 35 polyclonal samples. The full study reports these points: Inferences about post-ART repertoire changes were limited because no data were available on ART adherence, viral resistance or therapy changes. Expanded TRB clones identified before ART initiation dominated the repertoire at all time points, although this dominance fluctuated and declined in many PLHIV after ART. ART initiation was associated with a significant increase in TRB diversity, but diversity stayed significantly below transplant donor controls even after long-term ART. Because cell numbers in pre-ART samples were limited, unsorted PBMC were profiled instead of sorted CD4+ and CD8+ T cells. Limited PBMC availability meant only the TCR beta chain was sequenced, without alpha chain pairing. The samples span the years 2004 to 2017, and the ART regimens used at that time may not be as effective as current regimens. Narrower CDR3 length ranges were observed in HIV repertoires than in controls, and an antigen-experienced repertoire with only a slight naive shift after ART was suggested by the network structure.

To be included, a participant needed at least one PBMC sample from before ART initiation plus at least two post-ART samples. All participants with HIV were treated in the United States of America. Before DNA extraction, cryopreserved samples containing about 0.95-10 million PBMC were thawed and washed. At the time of the earliest PBMC sample, participants with HIV were aged between roughly 23 and 60 years. Per participant, PBMC samples came from 1-4 timepoints prior to ART initiation and 2-8 timepoints following ART initiation, for a median of 7 samples. Serial HIV viral load, CD4+ T-cell count, ART history and demographic data were obtained for every participant. Using a Qiagen kit on a QIAcube, genomic DNA was extracted from unsorted PBMC, with samples processed in batches of 12. The immunoSEQ hsTCRB v3.0 assay was used at survey level resolution to sequence the TRB variable region. The targeted TRB sequencing depth was roughly 40,000-55,000 T-cell genomes per sample. An Illumina MiSeq with a v3 150-cycle kit was used to sequence the pooled TRB libraries. The study's own analysis went as follows. Repertoire analysis ran in R within a reproducible Nextflow workflow covering QC, data transformation and analysis. LymphoSeq2, an R package for AIRR-Seq data exploration, was used to implement custom analyses. After excluding several samples that yielded fewer than 5000 total TRB sequences, 190 or so HIV repertoires remained for analysis. Of the 188 retained HIV repertoires, approximately 60 were collected before and about 130 after ART initiation. Repertoires were downsampled to 5000 TRB nucleotide sequences, and summary statistics were averaged over 100 downsampling iterations. Only TRB sequences with CDR3 regions of at least seven amino acids were retained for analysis. Two measures captured diversity: a Shannon entropy-derived clonality score and the Gini coefficient. Repertoire networks linked the top 5000 CDR3 amino acid sequences whenever two sequences differed by an edit distance of one. GLIPH2 predicted antigen specificity groups and MHC restriction for TRB CDR3 amino acid sequences. Known CMV, EBV, HIV or tissue antigen associations were flagged by matching CDR3 amino acid sequences against VDJdb and McPAS-TCR. Pre-ART, post-ART and control groups were compared with Wilcoxon signed-rank tests and Holm-Bonferroni correction. As stored in TCRdb, this immuneACCESS dataset retains in-frame rearrangements with V and J assigned. A fraction of the clones does not appear; measured against another copy, unresolved V genes explain less than half of the discrepancy, and the remainder lacks a known reason. That table gives V, J and clone size, and the DNA gave D and trimming. Here the sample has about 16,000 clones; 75% occur a single time. The top ten hold about 14% of the sample.

CDR1 LGHNT and CDR2 FRNRAP are derived from the germline V gene. The junction carries 11 bases between V and J, which are trimmed by 2 bases and 1 base respectively. From its cysteine to its phenylalanine, the CDR3 spans 15 amino acids. Just the 45-base CDR3 DNA is kept, in frame starting at base 1. Recombination linked TRBV12-5 to TRBJ2-5; no D gene call is confident. Sequences were derived from unsorted PBMCs, sampled 1.5 years before starting antiretroviral therapy. The receptor was derived from a woman in her fifties or sixties with HIV. This receptor carries the CDR3 CASGLFFSGQETQYF. The DNA is as follows: TGTGCTAGTGGTTTGTTTTTCTCTGGCCAAGAGACCCAGTACTTC.